One TCR beta chain is described in this entry. This clonotype has a handful of counts. Its antigen is unknown. No much larger clonotype is one base removed from it; base qualities were not supplied. Libraries were built with 5' RACE. Sequencing took place on an Illumina HiSeq 2500. A second 7 to 11 cycle PCR used a sample-barcoded 5' primer and a J-beta primer mix. Each TCR beta cDNA molecule received a unique molecular identifier from a template-switch 5' adaptor carrying 12 random nucleotides. Each sample yielded at least 2.5 million CDR3-containing paired-end reads. The Mint cDNA synthesis kit, primed by a TRBC-specific oligonucleotide, was used to synthesize first-strand cDNA from all RNA. All cDNA was treated with uracil-DNA glycosylase and then went through a first 18-cycle PCR with the universal primers M1SS and BC2_uni_R. Processing in the source paper ran as follows. Normalization of each sample was performed by random selection of 1 million high-quality reads, each carrying a distinct molecular identifier. Instead of being binned into consensus sequences, reads with shared molecular identifiers were discarded. MiTCR, with a Q25 quality threshold and the strictest error-elimination algorithm, was used for CDR3 identification, clonotype clustering and error correction. A nonparametric unseen species model using Euler transformation provided a lower-bound estimate of total TCR beta diversity. The public reads were reanalyzed by TCRdb: fastp trimming at Q25, MiXCR alignment, in-frame beta chains only. All rows with the same CDR3 protein become a single entry with the most common DNA and genes. The V and J calls come from TCRdb's annotation, not from the publication. The sample records approximately 900,000 distinct CDR3 sequences, approximately 32% of which are singletons. The ten largest clonotypes hold approximately 10% of the sample.

The record originates from a study of blood T cells in healthy people across ages (dated by TCRdb to between 2014 and 2016). The study in broad terms: In model experiments, roughly one uniquely barcoded TCR beta cDNA molecule per two T cells was captured by template switching. Age-related changes in TCR beta repertoire diversity were measured in the study by deep sequencing normalized with unique cDNA molecular identifiers. The donors were divided into four age groups: young (average around 16 years), middle-aged (under 40), aged (approximately 59) and long-lived (about 80). The study analyzed two additional independent replicas of 1 million unique cDNA reads from the same blood draw for two donors, one aged 18 to 30 and one aged 80 or older. What the authors observed across the whole study: Because donor CMV infection status was unknown, age-related changes in expanded clonotypes were potentially confounded. As age increased, observed TCR beta diversity per million T cells dropped in a roughly linear way, and a significant reduction was already evident by age roughly 40. Observed TCR beta diversity correlated strongly with the percentage of naive T cells measured by flow cytometry. Bulk unsorted PBMC profiling prevented conclusive comparison of naive and antigen-experienced compartments. Estimates of total diversity from one million sequenced T cells were regarded as lower bounds and underestimates. Compared with the aged group, more naive CD4+ T cells, fewer expanded clones and increased TCR diversity were shown by the long-lived group, suggesting age selection.

The CDR3 runs 14 amino acids, cysteine and phenylalanine included. Here the CDR3 DNA is all that survives: 42 bases in frame from base 1. V is cut by 2 bases and J by 5 bases, and the space between the germline ends is 12 bases. Looking up the germline V gene yields CDR1 SGHVS and CDR2 FNYEAQ. Donors were 30 to 45 systemically healthy Caucasian individuals from Russia aged roughly 6 to 100 years. Around 10 milliliters of peripheral blood were drawn from each donor into EDTA-treated Vacutainer tubes. Ficoll-Paque density-gradient centrifugation was used to isolate PBMCs, with at least 6.5 million obtained per sample. Trizol reagent was used to extract total RNA from the PBMCs, yielding at least 5.5 micrograms per sample. Naive CD45RAhigh/CD27high T cell percentages were measured by flow cytometry on a PBMC aliquot from every donor. The data were also submitted as part of a second study, on T cells of mothers and their children. As noted in the second study: The donors were nine systemically healthy Caucasian individuals, made up of three mothers and their six children. cDNA synthesis consumed the entire amount of extracted RNA, loaded at about 1.5 ug RNA in each 15 ul reaction. Sample barcodes and 2-4 random nucleotides were added via the M1S primer in the second PCR. Over 9 million TCR beta CDR3 reads came from each mother, compared with 2.5 million to 3.5 million reads from each child. TCR recombination output is similarly shaped by thymic selection in related and unrelated pairs, with a minor effect exerted by inherited differences. Related mother-child pairs always showed normalized repertoire overlap that was slightly higher than in unrelated mother-child pairs, though the difference was never significant. No persistent microchimeric T cell clones were found, with a detection sensitivity of approximately 100 clones per million clonotypes. In the study, deep NGS was used to compare the TCR beta repertoires of mothers and children, and features distinguishing related mother-child pairs from unrelated individuals were sought. The mean age was about 37 +/- 4 years for the mothers and about 12 +/- 4 years for the children. After adapters were ligated using NEBNext reagents, the libraries underwent 100+100 nt paired-end sequencing on an Illumina HiSeq 2000. Mother and child libraries were prepared a month apart and sequenced in separate runs to prevent cross-contamination. For each donor, somewhere between roughly 450,000 and 2,000,000 distinct TCR beta clonotypes were identified. Naive TCR beta clonotypes were estimated from low-frequency clonotypes matched to each donor's FACS-determined naive share, without sorting.

The sequence came from a woman aged 35 to 49 in good health. The chain is encoded by TRBV7-6 joined to TRBJ2-5; no confident D gene assignment can be made. Sequencing was performed on blood. DNA sequence: TGTGCCAGCAGCTTAATCCGAGCAGAGGAGACCCAGTACTTC. Translation gives CASSLIRAEETQYF.